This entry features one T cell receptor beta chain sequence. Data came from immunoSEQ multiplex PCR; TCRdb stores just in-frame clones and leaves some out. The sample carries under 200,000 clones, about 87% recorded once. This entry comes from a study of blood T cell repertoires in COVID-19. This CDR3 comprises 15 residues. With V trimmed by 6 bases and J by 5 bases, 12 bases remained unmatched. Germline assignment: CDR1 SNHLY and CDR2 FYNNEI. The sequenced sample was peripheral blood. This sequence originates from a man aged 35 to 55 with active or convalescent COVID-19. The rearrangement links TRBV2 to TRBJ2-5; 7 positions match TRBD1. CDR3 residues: CASRTRDSPWETQYF. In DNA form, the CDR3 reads TGTGCCAGCAGGACCCGGGACAGTCCTTGGGAGACCCAGTACTTC.